The rows below give T cell receptor beta chains drawn from one sample of a study of cytomegalovirus exposure and HLA in healthy donors. Repertoires were generated with immunoSEQ multiplex PCR, while TCRdb's copy carries only in-frame clones and drops some. This sample's table has about 200,000 clones. The sample taken for sequencing was PBMCs. The receptors were gathered from a boy aged 5 to 17 in good health and CMV-seronegative. CDR3s include the opening cysteine and the closing phenylalanine or tryptophan. D genes are given only for firm matches.

>TRBJ2-7|TRBV9|TRBD2
CASSARSSGGYEQYF
TGTGCCAGCAGCGCCAGATCTAGCGGGGGTTACGAGCAGTACTTC
>TRBJ2-1|TRBV9|NA
CASSVRGYKYNEQFF
TGTGCCAGCAGCGTCAGGGGTTACAAGTACAATGAGCAGTTCTTC
>TRBJ1-4|TRBV6-1|TRBD1
CASSESGGYEKLFF
TGTGCCAGCAGTGAATCAGGGGGGTATGAAAAACTGTTTTTT
>TRBJ2-3|TRBV18|TRBD2
CASSPAGLAGNTDTQYF
TGTGCCAGCTCACCAGCCGGACTAGCGGGGAACACAGATACGCAGTATTTT
>TRBJ1-5|TRBV15|NA
CATSRDLQPQHF
TGTGCCACCAGCAGAGATCTTCAGCCCCAGCATTTT
>TRBJ2-7|TRBV4-1|NA
CASSQDNRDYEQYF
TGCGCCAGCAGCCAAGACAACAGGGATTACGAGCAGTACTTC
>TRBJ1-3|TRBV7-2|NA
CASSLDRGELGNTIYF
TGTGCCAGCAGCTTAGATAGAGGAGAGTTGGGAAACACCATATATTTT
>TRBJ1-6|TRBV19|TRBD1
CASRPQGAGDLSNSPLHF
TGTGCCAGTAGGCCACAGGGGGCTGGAGATCTCTCTAATTCACCCCTCCACTTT
>TRBJ2-2|TRBV27|NA
CASSLLGANTGELFF
TGTGCCAGCAGTTTACTAGGGGCCAACACCGGGGAGCTGTTTTTT
>TRBJ1-1|TRBV7-6|NA
CASSLAGESEAFF
TGTGCCAGCAGCTTAGCAGGGGAATCTGAAGCTTTCTTT